One sample yielded the 12 T cell receptor beta chains listed below, sequenced in a study of T cell responses to AZD1222 COVID-19 vaccine (dated by TCRdb to the early 2020s). The time point label here, explained by the study, means: baseline before first vaccination. Library creation used the immunoSEQ multiplex PCR assay. TCRdb took over this immuneACCESS table, retaining in-frame rearrangements with V and J assigned. Such tables are incomplete; in checked studies, under half of the missing clones stem from an unresolved V gene, and the remainder is unexplained. For this sample the table gives approximately 110,000 clones, of which roughly 84% were detected only once. The ten largest clones represent 9.8% of the sample. Sequencing used peripheral blood, obtained on day 0 of AZD1222 vaccination. The receptors were sampled from an adult in good health.

V gene TRBV7-8 combines with J gene TRBJ2-7, with 7 bases aligning to TRBD2. CDR1 is SGHVS and CDR2 is FQNEAQ in the germline V gene. With V trimmed by 5 bases and J by 4 bases, 8 bases remained unmatched. The CDR3 spans 14 residues. The CDR3 region has the DNA TGTGCCAGCAGCCCCCACGGGGGAGGGTACGAGCAGTACTTC. Translating gives CASSPHGGGYEQYF.

The chain joins TRBV5-1 to TRBJ2-1; TRBD2 agrees at 9 bases. The CDR3 totals 14 residues. V lost 0 bases, J lost 7 bases, and 2 bases stayed unmatched. From germline, CDR1 is SGHRS and CDR2 YFSETQ. CDR3 DNA: TGCGCCAGCAGCTTGGGCGGGGGGGCGAATGAGCAGTTCTTC. It translates to CASSLGGGANEQFF.

The chain combines TRBV19 with TRBJ1-5; the match to TRBD1 covers 9 bases. With 3 bases clipped from V and 0 bases from J, the junction kept 6 bases outside the gene matches. The CDR3 spans 17 residues. Germline CDR1 LNHDA, CDR2 SQIVND (reference sequence). In DNA, the CDR3 is TGTGCCAGTAGTATTAGGGGGACAGGGATTAGCAATCAGCCCCAGCATTTT. Its protein is CASSIRGTGISNQPQHF.

This chain's CDR3 is CASSLAGTTYEQYF. For the CDR3, the DNA is TGTGCCAGCAGCTTAGCCGGGACTACCTACGAGCAGTACTTC. The chain is built from TRBV11-2 and TRBJ2-7; 7 bases map to TRBD2. This CDR3 is built from 14 residues. The V gene's germline CDR1 is SGHAT and CDR2 FQNNGV. The ends lost 1 base at V and 2 bases at J; junction bases unmatched: 2.

The V call is TRBV5-1, the J call TRBJ2-2, with D uncertain. V lost 6 bases and J 1 base, leaving 4 bases between the germline ends. CDR1 and CDR2 (germline): SGHRS, YFSETQ. The CDR3 consists of 12 residues. The CDR3 sequence is CASIGNTGELFF. The CDR3 coding sequence is TGCGCCAGCATAGGGAACACCGGGGAGCTGTTTTTT.

J is TRBJ2-1 and V is TRBV10-3; TRBD2 aligns across 11 bases. Germline V gene sequence: CDR1 ENHRY, CDR2 SYGVKD. J was trimmed by 3 bases and V by 4 bases; bases with no gene match: 2. The CDR3 has 15 residues. The CDR3 DNA follows: TGTGCCATCAGTGGCACTAGCGGGGGCTACAATGAGCAGTTCTTC. This translates into CAISGTSGGYNEQFF.

This rearrangement joins TRBV25-1 to TRBJ1-2, with a tentative D call TRBD1 (6 bases). Trimming cost V 0 bases and J 1 base, with 15 bases left between them. The germline CDR1 and CDR2 sequences are MGHDK and SYGVNS. The CDR3 contains 17 residues. CDR3 DNA: TGTGCCAGCAGTGAATATCTGGGGGCGGGTGTTAACTATGGCTACACCTTC. As protein: CASSEYLGAGVNYGYTF.

This clone was counted once. The J gene is TRBJ2-3, the V gene TRBV28; D is ambiguous. Germline loops: CDR1 MDHEN, CDR2 SYDVKM. Trimming took 7 bases from V and 1 from J, leaving 9 bases between them. This CDR3 is built from 13 residues. The CDR3 DNA reads TGTGCCAGCATAGGGCAGGGCACAGATACGCAGTATTTT. Translation gives CASIGQGTDTQYF.

The chain recombines TRBV21-1 with TRBJ1-6; the D segment call TRBD1 is taken from the table without a DNA check. TRBV21-1 is marked as a pseudogene. CDR3 length equals 16 residues. The CDR3 sequence is CASSNARPGYNSPLHF. The DNA for the CDR3 is TGTGCCAGCAGCAACGCACGCCCAGGGTATAATTCACCCCTCCACTTT.

This clone showed up just a few times. The J gene is TRBJ1-1, the V gene TRBV7-2, with a weak D call TRBD1 (5 bases). The V gene's germline CDR1 is SGHTA and CDR2 FQGNSA. V was trimmed by 4 bases and J by 0 bases, leaving 9 bases between them. This CDR3 is 14 amino acids long. The CDR3 DNA reads TGTGCCAGCAGCTGGGCGGGGGTGAACACTGAAGCTTTCTTT. It translates to CASSWAGVNTEAFF. The full variable domain, its missing parts supplied by reference TRBV7-2 and TRBJ1-1, is GAGVSQSPSNKVTEKGKDVELRCDPISGHTALYWYRQSLGQGLEFLIYFQGNSAPDKSGLPSDRFSAERTGGSVSTLTIQRTQQEDSAVYLCASSWAGVNTEAFFGQGTRLTVV.

The chain carries TRBV7-3 and TRBJ2-3, with 8 bases aligning to TRBD1. V gave up 3 bases and J gave up 4 bases; unmatched junction bases: 3. Germline CDR1 reads SGHTA; CDR2 reads FQGTGA. This CDR3 is built from 14 residues. The CDR3 is CASSFGQGPDTQYF. The CDR3 nucleotides read TGTGCCAGCAGCTTCGGACAGGGACCAGATACGCAGTATTTT.

The rearrangement joins TRBV19 to TRBJ1-3; D is unresolved. Germline V CDR1 and CDR2: LNHDA, SQIVND (reference sequence). V dropped 9 bases and J dropped 2 bases, with 11 bases sitting between them. CDR3 size: 13 residues. The CDR3 bases are TGTGCCAGCCGAGGGAGGGCTGGAAACACCATATATTTT. Its protein product is CASRGRAGNTIYF.